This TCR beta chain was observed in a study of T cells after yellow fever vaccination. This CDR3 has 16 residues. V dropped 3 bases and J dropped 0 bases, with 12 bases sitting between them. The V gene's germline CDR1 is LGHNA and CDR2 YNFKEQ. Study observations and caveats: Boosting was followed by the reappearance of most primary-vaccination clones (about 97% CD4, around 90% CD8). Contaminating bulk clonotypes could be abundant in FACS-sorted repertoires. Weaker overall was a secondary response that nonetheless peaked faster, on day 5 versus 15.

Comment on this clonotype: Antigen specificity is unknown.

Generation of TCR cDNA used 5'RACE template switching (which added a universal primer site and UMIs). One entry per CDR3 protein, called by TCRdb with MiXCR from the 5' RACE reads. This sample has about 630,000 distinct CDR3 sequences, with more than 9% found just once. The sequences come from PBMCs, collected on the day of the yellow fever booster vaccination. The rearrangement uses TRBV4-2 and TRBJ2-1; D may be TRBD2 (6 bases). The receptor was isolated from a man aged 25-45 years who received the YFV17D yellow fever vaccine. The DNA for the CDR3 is TGTGCCAGCAGCCAGGAGGGCGGGACCTCCTACAATGAGCAGTTCTTC. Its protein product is CASSQEGGTSYNEQFF.